The sequence of this TCR beta chain was determined in a study of OX40 agonist ivuxolimab in advanced cancers. Across the whole study: Hepatocellular carcinoma, melanoma, renal cell or head and neck cancer occurred in dose-escalation patients. Eligibility admitted prior anti-PD-1, anti-PD-L1 or anti-CTLA-4 therapy; 40% had some.

To note about this clone: Its antigen is not identified.

Study-level results: Dosing at 0.1 to 3.0 mg/kg was accompanied by clonal expansion of CD4+ and CD8+ blood T cells by week 6.

Germline V gene lookup returns CDR1 LNHDA and CDR2 SQIVND (reference sequence). CDR3 length: 12 amino acids. V was pared by 3 bases and J by 5 bases, with 8 bases between. Method: immunoSEQ multiplex PCR; TCRdb's copy keeps in-frame clones and lacks some. Counted here are under 80,000 clones, 80% to 90% occurring once; the ten biggest clones make up approximately 1%. This TCR came from an adult with an advanced solid tumor such as melanoma, head and neck, liver or kidney cancer. The sample in question was CD4+ or CD8+ T cells sorted from blood, obtained in a trial of the OX40 agonist ivuxolimab. The gene calls are TRBV19 and TRBJ2-7; no clear D. The CDR3: CASSMERHEQYF. The CDR3 DNA follows: TGTGCCAGTAGTATGGAACGGCACGAGCAGTACTTC.